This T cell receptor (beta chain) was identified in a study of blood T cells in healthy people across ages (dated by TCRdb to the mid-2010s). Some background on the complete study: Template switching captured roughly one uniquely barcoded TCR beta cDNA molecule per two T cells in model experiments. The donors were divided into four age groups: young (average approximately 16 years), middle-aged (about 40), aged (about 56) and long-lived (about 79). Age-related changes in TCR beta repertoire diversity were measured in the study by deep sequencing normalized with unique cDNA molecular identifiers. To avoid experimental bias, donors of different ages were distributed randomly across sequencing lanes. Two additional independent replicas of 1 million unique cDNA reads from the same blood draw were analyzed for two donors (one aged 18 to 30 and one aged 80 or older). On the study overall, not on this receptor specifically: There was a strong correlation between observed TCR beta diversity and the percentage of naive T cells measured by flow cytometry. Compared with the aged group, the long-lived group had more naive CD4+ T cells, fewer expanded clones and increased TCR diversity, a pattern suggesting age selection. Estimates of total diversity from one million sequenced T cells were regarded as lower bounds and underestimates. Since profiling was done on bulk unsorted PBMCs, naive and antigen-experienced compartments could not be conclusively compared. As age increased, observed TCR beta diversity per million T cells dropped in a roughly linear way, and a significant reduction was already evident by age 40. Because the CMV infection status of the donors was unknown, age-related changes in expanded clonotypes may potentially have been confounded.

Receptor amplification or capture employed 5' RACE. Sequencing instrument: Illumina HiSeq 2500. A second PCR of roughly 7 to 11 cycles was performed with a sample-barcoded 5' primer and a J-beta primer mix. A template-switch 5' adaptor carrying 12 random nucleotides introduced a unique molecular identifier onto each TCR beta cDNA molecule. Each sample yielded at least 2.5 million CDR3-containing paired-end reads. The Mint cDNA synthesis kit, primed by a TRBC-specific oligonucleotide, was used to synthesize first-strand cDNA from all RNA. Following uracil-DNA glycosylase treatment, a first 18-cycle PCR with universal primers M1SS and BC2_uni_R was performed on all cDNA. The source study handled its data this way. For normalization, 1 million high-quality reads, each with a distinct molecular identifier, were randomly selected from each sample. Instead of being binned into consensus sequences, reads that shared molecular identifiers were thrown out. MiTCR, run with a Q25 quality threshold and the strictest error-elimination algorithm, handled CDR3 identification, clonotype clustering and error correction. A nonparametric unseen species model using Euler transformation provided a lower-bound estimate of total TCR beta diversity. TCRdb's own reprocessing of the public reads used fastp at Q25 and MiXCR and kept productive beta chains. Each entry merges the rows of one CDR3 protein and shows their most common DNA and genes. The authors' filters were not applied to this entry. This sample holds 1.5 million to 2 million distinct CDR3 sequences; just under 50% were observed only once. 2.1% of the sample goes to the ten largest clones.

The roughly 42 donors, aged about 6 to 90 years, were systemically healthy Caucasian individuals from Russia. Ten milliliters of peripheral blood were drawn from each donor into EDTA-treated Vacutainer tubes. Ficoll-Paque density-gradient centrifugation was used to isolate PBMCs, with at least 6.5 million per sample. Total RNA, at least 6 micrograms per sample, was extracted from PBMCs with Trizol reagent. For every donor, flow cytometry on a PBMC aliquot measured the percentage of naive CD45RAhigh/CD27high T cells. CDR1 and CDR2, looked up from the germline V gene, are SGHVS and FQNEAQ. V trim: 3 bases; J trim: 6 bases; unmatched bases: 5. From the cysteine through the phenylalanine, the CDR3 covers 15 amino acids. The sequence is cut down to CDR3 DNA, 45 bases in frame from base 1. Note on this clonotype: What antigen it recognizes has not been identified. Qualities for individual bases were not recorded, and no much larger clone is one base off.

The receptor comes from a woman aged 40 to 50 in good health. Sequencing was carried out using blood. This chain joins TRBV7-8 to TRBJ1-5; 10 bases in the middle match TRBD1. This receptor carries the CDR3 CASSLWDRGPQPQHF. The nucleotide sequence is TGTGCCAGCAGCTTGTGGGACAGGGGCCCTCAGCCCCAGCATTTT.